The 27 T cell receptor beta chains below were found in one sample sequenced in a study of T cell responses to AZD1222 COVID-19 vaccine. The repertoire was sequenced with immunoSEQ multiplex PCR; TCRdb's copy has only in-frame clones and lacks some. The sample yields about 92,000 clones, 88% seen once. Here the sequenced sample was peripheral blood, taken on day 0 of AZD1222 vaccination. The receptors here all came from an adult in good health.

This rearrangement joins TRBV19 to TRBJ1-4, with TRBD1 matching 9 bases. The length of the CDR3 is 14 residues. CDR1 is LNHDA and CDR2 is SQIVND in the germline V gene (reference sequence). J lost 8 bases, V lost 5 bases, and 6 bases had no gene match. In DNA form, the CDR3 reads TGTGCCAGTAGTTACAGCGGGACAGGGGAAAAACTGTTTTTT. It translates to CASSYSGTGEKLFF.

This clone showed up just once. The CDR3 here is CASSLDRQGEQYF. The CDR3 nucleotides are TGTGCCAGCAGCCTGGACCGCCAAGGAGAGCAGTACTTC. V usage is TRBV7-3 and J usage is TRBJ2-7, with unresolved D. Trimming shortened V by 5 bases and J by 7 bases, and 15 bases separated the two germline ends. CDR3 size: 13 residues. Per germline, CDR1 SGHTA and CDR2 FQGTGA.

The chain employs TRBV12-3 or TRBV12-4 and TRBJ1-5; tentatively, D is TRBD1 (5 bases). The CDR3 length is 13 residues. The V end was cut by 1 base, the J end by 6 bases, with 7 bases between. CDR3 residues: CASSLVRAQPQHF. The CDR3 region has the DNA TGTGCCAGCAGTTTAGTCAGGGCTCAGCCCCAGCATTTT.

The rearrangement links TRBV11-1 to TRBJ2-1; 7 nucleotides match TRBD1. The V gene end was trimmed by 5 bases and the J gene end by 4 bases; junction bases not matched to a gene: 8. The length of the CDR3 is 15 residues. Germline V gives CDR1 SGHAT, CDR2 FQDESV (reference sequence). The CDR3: CASSRNRDRYNEQFF. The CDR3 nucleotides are TGTGCCAGCAGCCGGAACCGGGACAGATACAATGAGCAGTTCTTC.

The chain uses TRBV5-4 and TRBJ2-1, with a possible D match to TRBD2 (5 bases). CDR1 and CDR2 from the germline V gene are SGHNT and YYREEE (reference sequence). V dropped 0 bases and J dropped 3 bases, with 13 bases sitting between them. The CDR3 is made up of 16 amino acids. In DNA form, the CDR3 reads TGTGCCAGCAGCTTGGGTTACGATAGCGACTACAATGAGCAGTTCTTC. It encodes CASSLGYDSDYNEQFF.

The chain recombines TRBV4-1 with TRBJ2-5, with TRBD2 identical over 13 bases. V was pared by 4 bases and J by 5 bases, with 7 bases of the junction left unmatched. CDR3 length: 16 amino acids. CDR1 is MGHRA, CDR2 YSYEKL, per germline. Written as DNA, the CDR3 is TGCGCCAGCAGCCGGGGACTAGCGGGATTTGATGAGACCCAGTACTTC. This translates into CASSRGLAGFDETQYF.

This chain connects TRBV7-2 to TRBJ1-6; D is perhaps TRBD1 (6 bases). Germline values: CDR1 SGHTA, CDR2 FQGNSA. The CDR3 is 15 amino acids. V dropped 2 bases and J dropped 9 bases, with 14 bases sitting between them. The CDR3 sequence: CASSLKEGVASPLHF. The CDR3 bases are TGTGCCAGCAGCTTAAAGGAGGGGGTAGCTTCACCCCTCCACTTT.

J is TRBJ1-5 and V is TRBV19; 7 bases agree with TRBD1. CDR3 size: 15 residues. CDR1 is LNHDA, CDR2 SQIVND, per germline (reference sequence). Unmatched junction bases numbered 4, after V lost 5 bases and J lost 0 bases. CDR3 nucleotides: TGTGCCAGTAGTTTCCGGGACAGTAGCAATCAGCCCCAGCATTTT. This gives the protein CASSFRDSSNQPQHF.

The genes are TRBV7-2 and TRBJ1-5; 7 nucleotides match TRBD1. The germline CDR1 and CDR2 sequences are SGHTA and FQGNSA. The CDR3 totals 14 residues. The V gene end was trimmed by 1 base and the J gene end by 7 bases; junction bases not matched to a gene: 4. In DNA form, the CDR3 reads TGTGCCAGCAGCTTAGACAGGGGTGACCAGCCCCAGCATTTT. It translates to CASSLDRGDQPQHF.

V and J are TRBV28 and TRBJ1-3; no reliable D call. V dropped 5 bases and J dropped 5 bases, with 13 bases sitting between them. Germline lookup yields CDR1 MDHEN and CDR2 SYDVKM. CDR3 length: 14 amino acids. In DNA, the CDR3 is TGTGCCAGCAGTCCAGGTGGAGGGAGAAACACCATATATTTT. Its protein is CASSPGGGRNTIYF.

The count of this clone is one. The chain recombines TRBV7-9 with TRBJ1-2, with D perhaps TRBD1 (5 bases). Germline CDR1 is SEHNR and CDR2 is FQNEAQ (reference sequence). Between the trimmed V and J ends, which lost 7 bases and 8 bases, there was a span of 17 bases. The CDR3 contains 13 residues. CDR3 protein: CASTAYLGAGYTF. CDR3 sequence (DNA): TGTGCCAGCACGGCCTATTTAGGGGCCGGCTACACCTTC.

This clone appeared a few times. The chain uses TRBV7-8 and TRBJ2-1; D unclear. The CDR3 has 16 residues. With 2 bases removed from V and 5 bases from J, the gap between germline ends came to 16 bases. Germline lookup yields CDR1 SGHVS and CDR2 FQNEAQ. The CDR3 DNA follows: TGTGCCAGCAGCTTAAAAGAGGCTATGGCAGACAATGAGCAGTTCTTC. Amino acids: CASSLKEAMADNEQFF.

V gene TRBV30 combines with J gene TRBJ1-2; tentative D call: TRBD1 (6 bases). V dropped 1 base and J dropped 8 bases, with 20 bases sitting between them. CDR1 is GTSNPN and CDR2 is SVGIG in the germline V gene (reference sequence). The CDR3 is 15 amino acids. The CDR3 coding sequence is TGTGCCTGGAGTGCTCCCCCTACAGGGTTGAGAGGCTACACCTTC. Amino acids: CAWSAPPTGLRGYTF.

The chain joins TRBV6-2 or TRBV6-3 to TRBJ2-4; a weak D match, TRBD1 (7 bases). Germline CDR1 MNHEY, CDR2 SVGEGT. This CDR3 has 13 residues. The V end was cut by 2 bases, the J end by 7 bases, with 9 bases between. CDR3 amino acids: CASSYPGGNIQYF. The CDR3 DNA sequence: TGTGCCAGCAGTTACCCAGGGGGGAACATTCAGTACTTC.

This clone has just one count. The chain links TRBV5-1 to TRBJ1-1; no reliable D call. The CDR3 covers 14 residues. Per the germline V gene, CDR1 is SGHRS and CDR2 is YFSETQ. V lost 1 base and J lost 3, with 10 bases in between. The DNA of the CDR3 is TGCGCCAGCAGCTTGTCACAGATTCACACTGAAGCTTTCTTT. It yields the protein CASSLSQIHTEAFF.

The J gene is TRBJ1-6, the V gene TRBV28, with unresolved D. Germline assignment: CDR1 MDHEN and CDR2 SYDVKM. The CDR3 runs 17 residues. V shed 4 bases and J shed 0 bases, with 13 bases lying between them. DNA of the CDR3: TGTGCCAGCAGTTCACCAACTCTCACCTCCTATAATTCACCCCTCCACTTT. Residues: CASSSPTLTSYNSPLHF. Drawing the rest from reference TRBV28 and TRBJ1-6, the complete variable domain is DVKVTQSSRYLVKRTGEKVFLECVQDMDHENMFWYRQDPGLGLRLIYFSYDVKMKEKGDIPEGYSVSREKKERFSLILESASTNQTSMYLCASSSPTLTSYNSPLHFGNGTRLTVT.

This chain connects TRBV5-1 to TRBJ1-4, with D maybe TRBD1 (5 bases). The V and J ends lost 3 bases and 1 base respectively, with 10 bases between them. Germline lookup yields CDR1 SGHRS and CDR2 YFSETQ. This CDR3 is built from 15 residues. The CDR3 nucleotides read TGCGCCAGCAGCTCAGCGGGGGGAACTAATGAAAAACTGTTTTTT. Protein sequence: CASSSAGGTNEKLFF.

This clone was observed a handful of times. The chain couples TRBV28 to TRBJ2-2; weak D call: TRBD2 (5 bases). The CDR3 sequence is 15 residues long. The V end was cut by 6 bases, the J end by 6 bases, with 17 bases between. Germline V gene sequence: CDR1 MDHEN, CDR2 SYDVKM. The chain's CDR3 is CASSSARLASGELFF. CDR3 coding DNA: TGTGCCAGCAGCTCAGCCCGGCTAGCATCCGGGGAGCTGTTTTTT.

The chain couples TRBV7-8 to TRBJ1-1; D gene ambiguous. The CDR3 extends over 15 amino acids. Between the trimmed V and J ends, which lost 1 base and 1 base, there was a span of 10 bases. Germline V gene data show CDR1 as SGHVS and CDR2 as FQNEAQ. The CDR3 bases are TGTGCCAGCAGCTTAGGACTAGGGCAGAACACTGAAGCTTTCTTT. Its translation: CASSLGLGQNTEAFF.

Here the CDR3 DNA reads TGCGCCAGCAGCAGGGGGGATGGCAGCACTGAAGCTTTCTTT. Translating it yields CASSRGDGSTEAFF. The rearrangement joins TRBV4-3 to TRBJ1-1, with a possible D match to TRBD1 (6 bases). V shed 5 bases and J shed 4 bases, with 14 bases lying between them. The CDR3 loop spans 14 amino acids. Germline assignment: CDR1 LGHNA and CDR2 YSLEER.

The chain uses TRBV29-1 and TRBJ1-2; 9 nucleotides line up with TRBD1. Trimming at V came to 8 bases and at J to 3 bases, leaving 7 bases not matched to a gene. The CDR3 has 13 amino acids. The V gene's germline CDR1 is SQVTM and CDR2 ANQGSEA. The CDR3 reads CSPLRDRDYGYTF. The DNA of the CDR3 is TGCAGCCCACTCCGGGACAGGGACTATGGCTACACCTTC.

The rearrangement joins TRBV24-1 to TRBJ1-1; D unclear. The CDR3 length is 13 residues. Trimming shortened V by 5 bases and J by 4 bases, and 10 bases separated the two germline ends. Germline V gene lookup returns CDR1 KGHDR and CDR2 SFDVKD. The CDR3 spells CATSVGPGTEAFF. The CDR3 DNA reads TGTGCCACCAGTGTGGGTCCAGGCACTGAAGCTTTCTTT.

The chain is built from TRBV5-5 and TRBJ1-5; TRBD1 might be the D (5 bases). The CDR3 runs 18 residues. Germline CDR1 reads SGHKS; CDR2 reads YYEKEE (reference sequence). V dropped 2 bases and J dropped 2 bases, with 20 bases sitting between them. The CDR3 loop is CASSFGASGLSGNQPQHF. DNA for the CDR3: TGTGCCAGCAGCTTCGGTGCGTCAGGGTTAAGCGGCAATCAGCCCCAGCATTTT.

The CDR3 DNA sequence: TGTGCCAGTAGTAGGGGGTTGAGCGGGAGAGGAAATGAGCAGTTCTTC. This sequence encodes CASSRGLSGRGNEQFF. The rearrangement links TRBV19 to TRBJ2-1; 8 bases are a match to TRBD2. CDR3 size: 16 residues. Germline CDR1 is LNHDA and CDR2 is SQIVND (reference sequence). V was clipped by 4 bases and J by 7 bases; unmatched bases: 12.

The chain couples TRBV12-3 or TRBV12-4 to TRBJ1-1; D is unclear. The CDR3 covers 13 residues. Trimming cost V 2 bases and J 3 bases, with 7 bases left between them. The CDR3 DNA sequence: TGTGCCAGCAGTTTATATCAGGACACTGAAGCTTTCTTT. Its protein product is CASSLYQDTEAFF.

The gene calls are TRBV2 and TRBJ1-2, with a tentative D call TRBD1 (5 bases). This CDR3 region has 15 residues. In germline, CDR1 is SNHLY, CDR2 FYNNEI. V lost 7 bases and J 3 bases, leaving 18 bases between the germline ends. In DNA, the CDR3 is TGTGCCAGCAATCAGGGCGTAGGCCTCTACTATGGCTACACCTTC. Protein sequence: CASNQGVGLYYGYTF.

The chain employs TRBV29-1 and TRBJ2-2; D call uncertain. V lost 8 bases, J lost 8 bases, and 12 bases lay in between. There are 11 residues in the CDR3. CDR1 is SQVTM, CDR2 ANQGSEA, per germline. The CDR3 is CSSWERGELFF. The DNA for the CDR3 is TGCAGCTCATGGGAAAGGGGGGAGCTGTTTTTT.